Many counts were recorded for the clone carrying this T cell receptor (beta chain). Its specificity is not known. These data are taken from a study of blood T cells in healthy people across ages. The authors isolated at least 6.5 million PBMCs per sample. This CDR3 is 14 amino acids long. Per germline, CDR1 DFQATT and CDR2 SNEGSKA (reference sequence). V was shortened by 3 bases and J by 3 bases, with 15 bases between the two germline ends. Alongside a J-beta primer mix, a sample-barcoded 5' primer served in a second PCR lasting roughly 6 to 12 cycles. With 12 random nucleotides, a template-switch adaptor tagged each individual cDNA molecule. TCRdb re-analysed the 5' RACE reads in MiXCR, keeping a single row per CDR3 protein. The sample has about 1.4 million distinct CDR3 sequences, approximately 59% seen once. Whole-study findings and limits: In long-lived donors, naive CD4+ cell counts and diversity exceeded those of aged donors. Age brought a roughly linear fall in TCR beta diversity measured per million T cells.

The TCR was taken from a man aged 18 to 30 in good health. The chain recombines TRBV20-1 with TRBJ2-7; weak D call: TRBD2 (5 bases). The sequenced sample was blood. The CDR3 is CSAREVAIDYEQYF. The CDR3 nucleotides read TGCAGTGCTAGGGAGGTAGCGATAGACTACGAGCAGTACTTC.